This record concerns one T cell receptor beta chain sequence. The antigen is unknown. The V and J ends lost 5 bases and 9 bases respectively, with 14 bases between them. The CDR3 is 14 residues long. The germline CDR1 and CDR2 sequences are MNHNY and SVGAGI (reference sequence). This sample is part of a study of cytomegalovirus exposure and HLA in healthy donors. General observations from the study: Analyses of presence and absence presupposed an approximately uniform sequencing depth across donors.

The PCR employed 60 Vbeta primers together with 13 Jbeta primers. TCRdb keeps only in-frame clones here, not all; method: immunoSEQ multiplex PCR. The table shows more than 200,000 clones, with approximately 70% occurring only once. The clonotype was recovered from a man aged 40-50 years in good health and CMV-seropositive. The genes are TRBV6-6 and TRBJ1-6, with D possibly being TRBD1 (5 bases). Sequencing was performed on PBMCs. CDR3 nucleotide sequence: TGTGCCAGCAGTCTCGGGACTTCGGGTTCACCCCTCCACTTT. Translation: CASSLGTSGSPLHF.